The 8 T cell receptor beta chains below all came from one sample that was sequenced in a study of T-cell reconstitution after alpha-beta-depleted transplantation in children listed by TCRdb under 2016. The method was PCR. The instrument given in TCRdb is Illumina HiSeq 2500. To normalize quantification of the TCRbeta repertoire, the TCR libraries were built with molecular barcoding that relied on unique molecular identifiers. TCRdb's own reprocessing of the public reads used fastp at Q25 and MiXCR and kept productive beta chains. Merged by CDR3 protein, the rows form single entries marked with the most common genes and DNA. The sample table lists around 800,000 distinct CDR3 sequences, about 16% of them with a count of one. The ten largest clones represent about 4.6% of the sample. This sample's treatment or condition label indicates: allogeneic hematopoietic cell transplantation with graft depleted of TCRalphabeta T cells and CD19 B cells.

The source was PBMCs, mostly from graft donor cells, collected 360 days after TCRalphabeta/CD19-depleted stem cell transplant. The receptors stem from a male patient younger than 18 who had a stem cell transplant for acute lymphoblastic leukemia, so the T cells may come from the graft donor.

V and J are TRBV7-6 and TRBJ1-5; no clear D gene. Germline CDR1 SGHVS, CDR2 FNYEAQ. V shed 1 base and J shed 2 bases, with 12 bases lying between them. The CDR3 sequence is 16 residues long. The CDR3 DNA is TGTGCCAGCAGCTTAGAGCGGGTTAGGCGCAATCAGCCCCAGCATTTT. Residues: CASSLERVRRNQPQHF.

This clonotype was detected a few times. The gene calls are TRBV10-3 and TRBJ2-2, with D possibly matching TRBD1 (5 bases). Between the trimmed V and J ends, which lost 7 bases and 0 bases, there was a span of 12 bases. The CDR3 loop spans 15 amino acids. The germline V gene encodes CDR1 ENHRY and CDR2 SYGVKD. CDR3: CAIKTVAANTGELFF. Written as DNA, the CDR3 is TGTGCCATCAAGACAGTAGCTGCGAACACCGGGGAGCTGTTTTTT.

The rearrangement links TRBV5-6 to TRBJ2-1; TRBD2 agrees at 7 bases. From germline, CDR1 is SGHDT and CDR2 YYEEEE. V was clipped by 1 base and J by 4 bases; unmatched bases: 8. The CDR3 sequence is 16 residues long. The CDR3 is CASSLPEASGYNEQFF. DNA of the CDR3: TGTGCCAGCAGCTTGCCCGAGGCTAGCGGATACAATGAGCAGTTCTTC.

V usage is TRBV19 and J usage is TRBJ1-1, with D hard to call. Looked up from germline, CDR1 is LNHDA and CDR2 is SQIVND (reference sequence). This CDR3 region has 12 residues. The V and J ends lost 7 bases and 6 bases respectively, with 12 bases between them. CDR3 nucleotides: TGTGCCAGTATCCTCGACGGGTCTGAAGCTTTCTTT. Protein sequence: CASILDGSEAFF.

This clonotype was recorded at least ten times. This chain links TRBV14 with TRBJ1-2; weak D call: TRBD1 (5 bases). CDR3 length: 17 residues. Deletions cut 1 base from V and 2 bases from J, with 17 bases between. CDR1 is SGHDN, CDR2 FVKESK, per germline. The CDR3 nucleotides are TGTGCCAGCAGCCAAGTCGGATGGGACCGACGAAACTATGGCTACACCTTC. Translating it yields CASSQVGWDRRNYGYTF.

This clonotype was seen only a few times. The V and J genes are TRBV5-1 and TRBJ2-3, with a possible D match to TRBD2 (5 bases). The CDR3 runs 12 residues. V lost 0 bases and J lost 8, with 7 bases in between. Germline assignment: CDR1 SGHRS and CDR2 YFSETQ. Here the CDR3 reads CASSLEGATQYF. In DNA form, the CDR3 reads TGCGCCAGCAGCTTGGAGGGAGCTACGCAGTATTTT.

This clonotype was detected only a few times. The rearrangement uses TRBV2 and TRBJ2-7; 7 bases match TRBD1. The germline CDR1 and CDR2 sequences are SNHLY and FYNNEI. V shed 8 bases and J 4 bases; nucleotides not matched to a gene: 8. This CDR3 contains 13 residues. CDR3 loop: CASGYGTVYEQYF. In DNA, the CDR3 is TGTGCCAGCGGCTATGGGACAGTTTACGAGCAGTACTTC.

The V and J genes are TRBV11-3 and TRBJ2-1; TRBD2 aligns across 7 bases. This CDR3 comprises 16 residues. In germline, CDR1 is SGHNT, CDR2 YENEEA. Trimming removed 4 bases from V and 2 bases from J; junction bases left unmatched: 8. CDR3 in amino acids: CASSWGRGTTYNEQFF. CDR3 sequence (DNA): TGTGCCAGCAGCTGGGGTCGCGGGACTACCTACAATGAGCAGTTCTTC.